These T cell receptor beta chains were read from a single sample in a study of shared clonotypes between healthy human individuals. The repertoire was sequenced with immunoSEQ multiplex PCR; TCRdb's copy has only in-frame clones and lacks some. The sample contains some 2,100,000 clones, approximately 96% of which appear only once. Source material: naive CD4+ T cells sorted from blood. All receptors derive from a man aged 18 to 30 in good health. Each CDR3 is given with its conserved first and last residue. A D gene is named only where the DNA matches it firmly. A row's size may be missing; if present it is once, few, many or a size class.

d_call: TRBD1; j_call: TRBJ1-5; v_call: TRBV2; clone_size: once; cdr3_nt: TGTGCCAGCAGTTCGGACAGGGGTGGCAATCAGCCCCAGCATTTT; cdr3_aa: CASSSDRGGNQPQHF
d_call: -; j_call: TRBJ2-3; v_call: TRBV27; clone_size: -; cdr3_nt: TGTGCCAGCAGTTTTAGGGCCCTGGGGTGGGGCACAGATACGCAGTATTTT; cdr3_aa: CASSFRALGWGTDTQYF
d_call: -; j_call: TRBJ1-5; v_call: TRBV5-8; clone_size: -; cdr3_nt: TGTGCCAGCAGCCCTCGGGGCAGTCTGTCTTTTCAGCCCCAGCATTTT; cdr3_aa: CASSPRGSLSFQPQHF
d_call: TRBD1; j_call: TRBJ2-6; v_call: TRBV5-1; clone_size: -; cdr3_nt: TGCGCCAGCAGCCCGGGGACAGGCTCTGGGGCCAACGTCCTGACTTTC; cdr3_aa: CASSPGTGSGANVLTF
d_call: -; j_call: TRBJ2-1; v_call: TRBV5-1; clone_size: -; cdr3_nt: TGCGCCAGCAGCTTAACCCTCAATGAGCAGTTCTTC; cdr3_aa: CASSLTLNEQFF
d_call: -; j_call: TRBJ1-1; v_call: TRBV7-2; clone_size: -; cdr3_nt: TGTGCCAGCAGCTTAGTTCTTCCAGGGGTGAACACTGAAGCTTTCTTT; cdr3_aa: CASSLVLPGVNTEAFF
d_call: -; j_call: TRBJ2-2; v_call: TRBV30; clone_size: -; cdr3_nt: TGTGCCTGGAGTGCAGGACCGATGGGGGGGGAGCTGTTTTTT; cdr3_aa: CAWSAGPMGGELFF
d_call: -; j_call: TRBJ1-3; v_call: TRBV5-1; clone_size: few; cdr3_nt: TGCGCCAGCAGCCCCGGGACTGAGTCTGCAAACACCATATATTTT; cdr3_aa: CASSPGTESANTIYF
d_call: -; j_call: TRBJ2-7; v_call: TRBV2; clone_size: -; cdr3_nt: TGTGCCAGCGGGGGAGGAGTGACATCCACCTACGAGCAGTACTTC; cdr3_aa: CASGGGVTSTYEQYF
d_call: TRBD2; j_call: TRBJ2-2; v_call: TRBV5-1; clone_size: once; cdr3_nt: TGCGCCAGCAGCCAGGGAGGGAGCACCGGGGAGCTGTTTTTT; cdr3_aa: CASSQGGSTGELFF
d_call: -; j_call: TRBJ1-5; v_call: TRBV19; clone_size: -; cdr3_nt: TGTGCCAGTAGTCAAGGCAGTTATAGCAATCAGCCCCAGCATTTT; cdr3_aa: CASSQGSYSNQPQHF
d_call: -; j_call: TRBJ2-5; v_call: TRBV15; clone_size: -; cdr3_nt: TGTGCCACCAGCAGAGATGCCAGGGTCGGAGAGACCCAGTACTTC; cdr3_aa: CATSRDARVGETQYF
d_call: -; j_call: TRBJ2-5; v_call: TRBV7-9; clone_size: -; cdr3_nt: TGTGCCAGCAGCCCATTCTACGGGGCCCAAGAGACCCAGTACTTC; cdr3_aa: CASSPFYGAQETQYF
d_call: -; j_call: TRBJ1-3; v_call: TRBV9; clone_size: -; cdr3_nt: TGTGCCAGCAGCGTAGAGCTGGGAAACACCATATATTTT; cdr3_aa: CASSVELGNTIYF
d_call: TRBD1; j_call: TRBJ1-5; v_call: TRBV6-6; clone_size: -; cdr3_nt: TGTGCCAGCAGACCAGGGGGAGGCAATCAGCCCCAGCATTTT; cdr3_aa: CASRPGGGNQPQHF
d_call: TRBD1; j_call: TRBJ1-2; v_call: TRBV10-3; clone_size: -; cdr3_nt: TGTGCCACTATACCGGGACAGGGGAACTATGGCTACACCTTC; cdr3_aa: CATIPGQGNYGYTF
d_call: TRBD2; j_call: TRBJ2-1; v_call: TRBV7-7; clone_size: -; cdr3_nt: TGTGCTAGCAGCTTAGGGACTAGCGGGAGTTCCAATGAGCAGTTCTTC; cdr3_aa: CASSLGTSGSSNEQFF
d_call: TRBD1; j_call: TRBJ1-2; v_call: TRBV19; clone_size: -; cdr3_nt: TGTGCCAGTAGTCTCTGGACAGGGGAGGTGGCTAACTATGGCTACACCTTC; cdr3_aa: CASSLWTGEVANYGYTF
d_call: TRBD1; j_call: TRBJ2-7; v_call: TRBV4-1; clone_size: -; cdr3_nt: TGCGCCAGCAGCCAAGAAGGGACAGGGACTGACGAGCAGTACTTC; cdr3_aa: CASSQEGTGTDEQYF
d_call: -; j_call: TRBJ1-2; v_call: TRBV4-1; clone_size: -; cdr3_nt: TGCGCCAGCAGCCAATCCCGGGACCTCGGGGTCTATGGCTACACCTTC; cdr3_aa: CASSQSRDLGVYGYTF
d_call: -; j_call: TRBJ1-5; v_call: TRBV30; clone_size: -; cdr3_nt: TGTGCCTGGAGTACTGGGGACACCGATCAGCCCCAGCATTTT; cdr3_aa: CAWSTGDTDQPQHF
d_call: -; j_call: TRBJ1-2; v_call: TRBV30; clone_size: -; cdr3_nt: TGTGCCTGGAGTCGGGGGAATTTCTATGGCTACACCTTC; cdr3_aa: CAWSRGNFYGYTF
d_call: TRBD2; j_call: TRBJ2-1; v_call: TRBV9; clone_size: -; cdr3_nt: TGTGCCAGCAGCGTGAATGGACTAGCGGGAGTGAGTGAGCAGTTCTTC; cdr3_aa: CASSVNGLAGVSEQFF
d_call: TRBD2; j_call: TRBJ2-5; v_call: TRBV11-3; clone_size: -; cdr3_nt: TGTGCCAGCAGCTCCGGCGGGAGTGGAGAGACCCAGTACTTC; cdr3_aa: CASSSGGSGETQYF
d_call: -; j_call: TRBJ1-5; v_call: TRBV6-1; clone_size: -; cdr3_nt: TGTGCCAGCAGTGAAACGATTAATTCCAATAGCAATCAGCCCCAGCATTTT; cdr3_aa: CASSETINSNSNQPQHF
d_call: TRBD1; j_call: TRBJ1-5; v_call: TRBV28; clone_size: -; cdr3_nt: TGTGCCAGCAGGCCCCCAGGGGGGCGAGGTCAGCCCCAGCATTTT; cdr3_aa: CASRPPGGRGQPQHF
d_call: -; j_call: TRBJ2-3; v_call: TRBV7-3; clone_size: -; cdr3_nt: TGTGCCAGCAGCTTAACTCAGGTTACTAGCACAGATACGCAGTATTTT; cdr3_aa: CASSLTQVTSTDTQYF
d_call: TRBD1; j_call: TRBJ2-4; v_call: TRBV6-4; clone_size: -; cdr3_nt: TGTGCCATTAGTGGAGAGGGGGCAAATCTTCTAGCCAAAAACATTCAGTACTTC; cdr3_aa: CAISGEGANLLAKNIQYF
d_call: -; j_call: TRBJ1-5; v_call: TRBV2; clone_size: -; cdr3_nt: TGTGCCAGCAGACGGTTGGACCGTTTACAGCCCCAGCATTTT; cdr3_aa: CASRRLDRLQPQHF
d_call: TRBD2; j_call: TRBJ2-5; v_call: TRBV5-4; clone_size: -; cdr3_nt: TGTGCCAGCAGCTTGCGGGAGGGCCAAGAGACCCAGTACTTC; cdr3_aa: CASSLREGQETQYF
d_call: TRBD1; j_call: TRBJ1-6; v_call: TRBV27; clone_size: -; cdr3_nt: TGTGCCAGCAGTTTGCGAGGGGGCGGTTATAATTCACCCCTCCACTTT; cdr3_aa: CASSLRGGGYNSPLHF
d_call: TRBD1; j_call: TRBJ2-2; v_call: TRBV9; clone_size: -; cdr3_nt: TGTGCCAGCAGCGTGGGGACAGGAGTGAAGATGACCGGGGAGCTGTTTTTT; cdr3_aa: CASSVGTGVKMTGELFF
d_call: -; j_call: TRBJ2-5; v_call: TRBV11-2; clone_size: -; cdr3_nt: TGTGCCAGCAGCTTAGATCGAGAGACCCAGTACTTC; cdr3_aa: CASSLDRETQYF
d_call: -; j_call: TRBJ1-5; v_call: TRBV30; clone_size: once; cdr3_nt: TGTGCCTGGACCCCAAACTCGGGACCACGGATCCAGCCCCAGCATTTT; cdr3_aa: CAWTPNSGPRIQPQHF
d_call: -; j_call: TRBJ2-1; v_call: TRBV30; clone_size: once; cdr3_nt: TGTGCCTGGGATTCGAGCTCCTACAATGAGCAGTTCTTC; cdr3_aa: CAWDSSSYNEQFF
d_call: -; j_call: TRBJ1-2; v_call: TRBV25-1; clone_size: -; cdr3_nt: TGTGCCAGCAGTGGGGACGGCAATGGCTACACCTTC; cdr3_aa: CASSGDGNGYTF
d_call: -; j_call: TRBJ2-3; v_call: TRBV5-1; clone_size: -; cdr3_nt: TGCGCCAGCAGCTTGGCCGGGGGAACAGATACGCAGTATTTT; cdr3_aa: CASSLAGGTDTQYF
d_call: TRBD2; j_call: TRBJ2-5; v_call: TRBV9; clone_size: -; cdr3_nt: TGTGCCAGCAGCGTTCTAGCGGGGGGACAAGAGACCCAGTACTTC; cdr3_aa: CASSVLAGGQETQYF
d_call: TRBD1; j_call: TRBJ1-1; v_call: TRBV7-9; clone_size: -; cdr3_nt: TGTGCCAGCAGCTCCAAGGGGGCGGGCACTGAAGCTTTCTTT; cdr3_aa: CASSSKGAGTEAFF
d_call: TRBD1; j_call: TRBJ2-7; v_call: TRBV18; clone_size: -; cdr3_nt: TGTGCCAGCTCACCCCTCCCGGGACAGGGTTCCGGGGAGCAGTACTTC; cdr3_aa: CASSPLPGQGSGEQYF
d_call: -; j_call: TRBJ2-7; v_call: TRBV10-2; clone_size: -; cdr3_nt: TGCGCCAGCCGGGAAGCGGCAACCTACGAGCAGTACTTC; cdr3_aa: CASREAATYEQYF
d_call: -; j_call: TRBJ2-4; v_call: TRBV30; clone_size: -; cdr3_nt: TGTGCCTGGAGTGGAAATACAAAAAACATTCAGTACTTC; cdr3_aa: CAWSGNTKNIQYF
d_call: TRBD2; j_call: TRBJ2-7; v_call: TRBV4-1; clone_size: -; cdr3_nt: TGCGCCAGCAGCCAAGCGGGGCGGGGGGGCCCTAAGACCTACGAGCAGTACTTC; cdr3_aa: CASSQAGRGGPKTYEQYF
d_call: TRBD1; j_call: TRBJ1-6; v_call: TRBV5-6; clone_size: -; cdr3_nt: TGTGCCAGCAGCAACCGACAGGGATTTGGTAATTCACCCCTCCACTTT; cdr3_aa: CASSNRQGFGNSPLHF
d_call: -; j_call: TRBJ2-7; v_call: TRBV9; clone_size: -; cdr3_nt: TGTGCCAGCAGCGCAGGGGACGGGTGGGTCTCCTACGAGCAGTACTTC; cdr3_aa: CASSAGDGWVSYEQYF
d_call: -; j_call: TRBJ1-6; v_call: TRBV2; clone_size: -; cdr3_nt: TGTGCCAGCAGCTCGGGAGGGAATTCACCCCTCCACTTT; cdr3_aa: CASSSGGNSPLHF
d_call: -; j_call: TRBJ2-3; v_call: TRBV7-3; clone_size: -; cdr3_nt: TGTGCCAGCAGCTTAGTCGAGGGTACGCAGTATTTT; cdr3_aa: CASSLVEGTQYF
d_call: TRBD2; j_call: TRBJ2-1; v_call: TRBV7-2; clone_size: -; cdr3_nt: TGTGCCAGCAGCTTAGGCGGGGGGGGTTTCAATGAGCAGTTCTTC; cdr3_aa: CASSLGGGGFNEQFF
d_call: -; j_call: TRBJ1-2; v_call: TRBV18; clone_size: once; cdr3_nt: TGTGCCAGCTCTCAGACAAGCGCCTATGGCTACACCTTC; cdr3_aa: CASSQTSAYGYTF
d_call: -; j_call: TRBJ2-2; v_call: TRBV6-5; clone_size: -; cdr3_nt: TGTGCCAGCGGTCACACCGGGGAGCTGTTTTTT; cdr3_aa: CASGHTGELFF
d_call: TRBD1; j_call: TRBJ1-6; v_call: TRBV2; clone_size: -; cdr3_nt: TGTGCCAGCAGGGGACAGTTGTATAATTCACCCCTCCACTTT; cdr3_aa: CASRGQLYNSPLHF
d_call: TRBD2; j_call: TRBJ2-7; v_call: TRBV7-9; clone_size: -; cdr3_nt: TGTGCCAGCAGCCGGACCGGTAGCGGGAGTAGAGGGGAGACCGAGCAGTACTTC; cdr3_aa: CASSRTGSGSRGETEQYF
d_call: -; j_call: TRBJ1-1; v_call: TRBV29-1; clone_size: -; cdr3_nt: TGCAGCGTAAAAAGGGGCCCCTCGAACACTGAAGCTTTCTTT; cdr3_aa: CSVKRGPSNTEAFF
d_call: -; j_call: TRBJ2-1; v_call: TRBV11-3; clone_size: once; cdr3_nt: TGTGCCAGCAGCTTGACCCGAAGCTCCTACAATGAGCAGTTCTTC; cdr3_aa: CASSLTRSSYNEQFF
d_call: -; j_call: TRBJ2-3; v_call: TRBV30; clone_size: -; cdr3_nt: TGTGCCTGGAACGGGCACTACACAGATACGCAGTATTTT; cdr3_aa: CAWNGHYTDTQYF
d_call: -; j_call: TRBJ1-6; v_call: TRBV7-9; clone_size: -; cdr3_nt: TGTGCCAGCAGCTTAGCGACGCGGAGAGCCTATAATTCACCCCTCCACTTT; cdr3_aa: CASSLATRRAYNSPLHF
d_call: TRBD1; j_call: TRBJ1-4; v_call: TRBV7-9; clone_size: -; cdr3_nt: TGTGCCAGCAGCACATGGGACAGGGCGGGCGAAAAACTGTTTTTT; cdr3_aa: CASSTWDRAGEKLFF